The 7 T cell receptor beta chains listed next were all sequenced from one sample in a study of cytomegalovirus exposure and HLA in healthy donors. Researchers ran the PCR with 60 Vbeta and 13 Jbeta primers. The table came from immunoSEQ multiplex PCR; TCRdb's copy has only in-frame clones and leaves some out. The sample records around 120,000 clones, about four fifths being singletons. The sequencing input was PBMCs. The source is a man younger than 35 in good health and CMV-seronegative.

The chain recombines TRBV28 with TRBJ2-3, with 9 bases that match TRBD2. V was clipped by 5 bases and J by 12 bases; unmatched bases: 36. This CDR3 region has 22 residues. CDR1 and CDR2 from the germline V gene are MDHEN and SYDVKM. The CDR3 loop is CASSLNRPTTSGSVVGRARQYF. The CDR3 coding sequence is TGTGCCAGCAGTCTAAACAGACCGACCACTAGCGGGTCCGTCGTCGGGAGGGCCCGTCAGTATTTT.

This clone showed up just a few times. V and J are TRBV27 and TRBJ2-7; D is perhaps TRBD2 (6 bases). The CDR3 has 15 residues. Trimming cost V 0 bases and J 6 bases, with 15 bases left between them. The V gene's germline CDR1 is MNHEY and CDR2 SMNVEV (reference sequence). The CDR3 sequence is CASSLSNRGSTEQYF. The CDR3 region has the DNA TGTGCCAGCAGTTTATCCAACCGGGGGTCCACCGAGCAGTACTTC.

The V gene is TRBV18, the J gene TRBJ1-4, with D maybe TRBD1 (5 bases). CDR1 and CDR2 from the germline V gene are KGHSH and LQKENI. This CDR3 spans 15 amino acids. Trimming cost V 3 bases and J 7 bases, with 15 bases left between them. The CDR3 bases are TGTGCCAGCTCACCCGTGGGGGGTAATGTTGAAAAACTGTTTTTT. Its protein product is CASSPVGGNVEKLFF.

V usage is TRBV9 and J usage is TRBJ2-5, with TRBD2 identical over 8 bases. Trimming cost V 4 bases and J 0 bases; bases outside gene matches: 11. The CDR3 contains 17 residues. Germline CDR1 is SGDLS and CDR2 is YYNGEE. The CDR3 DNA reads TGTGCCAGCAGCCCTCACCTTAGCGGGGTCTACCAAGAGACCCAGTACTTC. Translation gives CASSPHLSGVYQETQYF.

This clone was counted a single time. The chain employs TRBV29-1 and TRBJ2-7; the match to TRBD1 covers 8 bases. Unmatched junction bases numbered 6, after V lost 3 bases and J lost 8 bases. The CDR3 totals 12 residues. Germline values: CDR1 SQVTM, CDR2 ANQGSEA. The CDR3 region is CSVDSGGAKQYF. In DNA form, the CDR3 reads TGCAGCGTTGATTCAGGGGGCGCTAAGCAGTACTTC.

This rearrangement joins TRBV16 to TRBJ1-2; 8 nucleotides match TRBD1. The CDR3 length is 15 residues. The germline V gene encodes CDR1 KGHSY and CDR2 FQNENV. V was pared by 2 bases and J by 5 bases, with 7 bases of the junction left unmatched. CDR3 in amino acids: CASSQLPRDRYGYTF. The CDR3 DNA follows: TGTGCCAGCAGCCAACTTCCCCGGGACAGGTATGGCTACACCTTC.

The V call is TRBV5-1, the J call TRBJ2-3; 10 positions agree with TRBD2. The CDR3 contains 18 residues. Per germline, CDR1 SGHRS and CDR2 YFSETQ. V gave up 0 bases and J gave up 0 bases; unmatched junction bases: 7. CDR3 amino acids: CASSLGAGGPFSTDTQYF. CDR3 DNA: TGCGCCAGCAGCTTGGGAGCGGGAGGGCCTTTTAGCACAGATACGCAGTATTTT.